This TCR beta chain is drawn from a study of PD-1 blockade in classical Hodgkin lymphoma. About the study: The nivolumab dose that patients received was 3 mg/kg, given intravenously every 2 weeks. Points from the study as a whole: Whatever underlies the repertoire differences (possibly disease activity or prior therapy) remains undefined. Whereas CD4+ TCR diversity had risen significantly by C4D1, CD8+ TCR diversity had not.

In every patient, relapse followed autologous stem cell transplantation, while exposure to brentuximab vedotin differed. Assay: immunoSEQ multiplex PCR; the TCRdb copy retains only in-frame clones and omits some. The sample lists about 13,000 clones; over 75% were seen once. Details on this clone: Its antigen is undetermined.

This clonotype originated in a human donor with classical Hodgkin lymphoma. Specimen: peripheral blood mononuclear cells (PBMCs), collected at baseline.

CDR3: CASSQGDTTYEQYF. CDR3 sequence (DNA): TGCGCCAGCAGCCAAGGGGACACGACCTACGAGCAGTACTTC. This chain connects TRBV4-1 to TRBJ2-7; D is perhaps TRBD1 (6 bases). CDR3 size: 14 residues. Trimming shortened V by 1 base and J by 2 bases, and 9 bases separated the two germline ends. Germline V gene data show CDR1 as MGHRA and CDR2 as YSYEKL.